This passage covers 22 T cell receptor beta chains from one sample sequenced in a study of type 1 regulatory T cells. Each CDR3 protein gets one entry after TCRdb re-called the reads with MiXCR. The sample includes some 90,000 distinct CDR3 sequences, roughly a third of them seen just once. The sample comprised CD4+ T cells, either the whole sample or a sorted fraction (not recorded which). The receptors stem from a human donor in good health.

The V and J genes are TRBV7-2 and TRBJ2-5; D gene unclear. This CDR3 has 13 amino acids. Trimming took 0 bases from V and 7 from J, leaving 9 bases between them. Germline CDR1 is SGHTA and CDR2 is FQGNSA. The CDR3 here is CASSLAGSGTQYF. CDR3 bases: TGTGCCAGCAGCTTAGCTGGGTCGGGGACCCAGTACTTC.

The chain joins TRBV27 to TRBJ1-5, with 9 bases aligning to TRBD1. The CDR3 contains 16 residues. The junction had 9 bases not matched to a gene; V was cut back by 5 bases and J by 4 bases. The V gene's germline CDR1 is MNHEY and CDR2 SMNVEV (reference sequence). In nucleotides, the CDR3 is TGTGCCAGCAGTACCTTGACAGGGGGGATTAATCAGCCCCAGCATTTT. It encodes CASSTLTGGINQPQHF.

This sequence joins TRBV5-5 and TRBJ1-5, with unresolved D. V was clipped by 2 bases and J by 1 base, with 16 bases between them. Germline assignment: CDR1 SGHKS and CDR2 YYEKEE (reference sequence). The CDR3 extends over 17 amino acids. CDR3 protein: CASSFSLTALSNQPQHF. Here the CDR3 DNA reads TGTGCCAGCAGCTTTTCACTTACAGCTCTCAGCAATCAGCCCCAGCATTTT. Supplemented by reference TRBV5-5 and TRBJ1-5, the full variable domain reads DAGVTQSPTHLIKTRGQQVTLRCSPISGHKSVSWYQQVLGQGPQFIFQYYEKEERGRGNFPDRFSARQFPNYSSELNVNALLLGDSALYLCASSFSLTALSNQPQHFGDGTRLSIL.

This clonotype has just one count. This chain connects TRBV7-4 to TRBJ2-7, with D unclear. Germline V gene sequence: CDR1 SGHVT, CDR2 SQSDAQ. V lost 2 bases to trimming and J lost 11 bases, with 7 bases between them. This CDR3 comprises 10 residues. The CDR3 spells CASSLSSEYF. The CDR3, as DNA: TGTGCCAGCAGCTTATCTTCTGAGTACTTC.

The gene calls are TRBV7-2 and TRBJ1-5; no reliable D call. Germline CDR1 and CDR2: SGHTA and FQGNSA. The CDR3 consists of 16 residues. With 4 bases removed from V and 2 bases from J, the gap between germline ends came to 15 bases. The DNA for the CDR3 is TGTGCCAGCAGCTGGGCAGTCGTGGTGGGCAATCAGCCCCAGCATTTT. This codes for CASSWAVVVGNQPQHF.

This clonotype was detected only a few times. The J gene is TRBJ2-5, the V gene TRBV5-1; D is unresolved. CDR3 length equals 15 residues. The ends were cut back, 4 bases at V and 1 base at J, with 14 bases in the middle. The germline gives CDR1 SGHRS, CDR2 YFSETQ. CDR3 DNA sequence: TGCGCCAGCAGCCCCGAGGCTGGGCCCCAAGAGACCCAGTACTTC. Amino acid sequence: CASSPEAGPQETQYF.

This chain joins TRBV7-9 and TRBJ2-1, with 11 nucleotides matching TRBD2. The CDR3 is 20 residues long. The ends lost 5 bases at V and 6 bases at J; junction bases unmatched: 21. CDR1 and CDR2 (germline): SEHNR, FQNEAQ (reference sequence). The CDR3 is CASSLRQGTLTSGRSNEQFF. The CDR3 coding sequence is TGTGCCAGCAGCCTTAGACAGGGGACCCTAACTAGCGGGAGAAGCAATGAGCAGTTCTTC. Full variable domain (outside the CDR3, taken from reference TRBV7-9 and TRBJ2-1): DTGVSQNPRHKITKRGQNVTFRCDPISEHNRLYWYRQTLGQGPEFLTYFQNEAQLEKSRLLSDRFSAERPKGSFSTLEIQRTEQGDSAMYLCASSLRQGTLTSGRSNEQFFGPGTRLTVL.

This chain connects TRBV20-1 to TRBJ2-5; 14 positions match TRBD2. Germline CDR1 and CDR2: DFQATT and SNEGSKA (reference sequence). V was pared by 5 bases and J by 5 bases, with 1 base of the junction left unmatched. The CDR3 spans 13 residues. CDR3 loop: CSAGTSGSETQYF. CDR3 nucleotide sequence: TGCAGTGCTGGGACTAGCGGGAGTGAGACCCAGTACTTC.

This clonotype appeared once. The junction and the germline gene differ at one end; a read error may be behind it. The chain couples TRBV7-2 to TRBJ2-5, with unresolved D. The germline V gene has CDR1 SGHTA and CDR2 FQGNSA. The CDR3 extends over 12 amino acids. CDR3 DNA sequence: TGTGCCAGCAGCCCGCACCAAGAGACCCAGCACTTC. As protein: CASSPHQETQHF.

This clonotype has more than one count but fewer than ten. The chain couples TRBV20-1 to TRBJ2-3; D call uncertain. The germline V gene has CDR1 DFQATT and CDR2 SNEGSKA (reference sequence). V was shortened by 0 bases and J by 0 bases, with 7 bases between the two germline ends. The CDR3 has 14 amino acids. The CDR3 loop reads CSARETGSTDTQYF. CDR3 nucleotide sequence: TGCAGTGCTAGAGAGACGGGTAGCACAGATACGCAGTATTTT.

The chain employs TRBV6-1 and TRBJ1-5, with no clear D. This CDR3 is 15 amino acids long. Germline CDR1 MNHNS, CDR2 SASEGT. Trimming pared 0 bases from V and 3 bases from J, leaving 9 bases between. The chain's CDR3 is CASSEAGGYNQPQHF. The CDR3 bases are TGTGCCAGCAGTGAAGCGGGAGGGTACAATCAGCCCCAGCATTTT.

As regards this clonotype: A read error may account for a junction end that differs from germline. The chain links TRBV20-1 to TRBJ2-3; 8 bases are a match to TRBD2. Looked up from germline, CDR1 is DFQATT and CDR2 is SNEGSKA (reference sequence). The CDR3 contains 15 residues. The CDR3 is CSDRVPGGVTDTQYF. CDR3 sequence (DNA): TGCAGTGATAGAGTGCCGGGAGGGGTCACAGATACGCAGTATTTT.

The chain combines TRBV3-1 with TRBJ2-3; 10 nucleotides line up with TRBD2. From germline, CDR1 is LGHDT and CDR2 YNNKEL (reference sequence). The CDR3 runs 16 residues. The J segment lost 5 bases and the V segment lost 0 bases, leaving 5 bases of the junction unmatched. The CDR3 nucleotides read TGTGCCAGCAGCCAAGAAACTCTAGCGGGAGTAGATACGCAGTATTTT. As protein: CASSQETLAGVDTQYF.

This clonotype was recorded a few times. The CDR3 protein is CASSLDVGHQETQYF. The CDR3 DNA follows: TGCGCCAGCAGCTTGGATGTGGGCCACCAAGAGACCCAGTACTTC. The chain couples TRBV5-1 to TRBJ2-5; D unclear. V gave up 0 bases and J gave up 0 bases, with 9 bases separating them. The germline gives CDR1 SGHRS, CDR2 YFSETQ. The CDR3 has 15 residues.

The chain employs TRBV19 and TRBJ2-6; 7 nucleotides agree with TRBD1. CDR3 length equals 15 residues. The junction had 10 bases not matched to a gene; V was cut back by 10 bases and J by 4 bases. Germline lookup yields CDR1 LNHDA and CDR2 SQIVND (reference sequence). The CDR3 region has the DNA TGTGCCACGCGGCTAGGGGGCGCCGGGGCCAACGTCCTGACTTTC. Amino acid sequence: CATRLGGAGANVLTF.

This clonotype was observed a few times. The gene calls are TRBV27 and TRBJ2-7, with D uncertain. CDR1 MNHEY and CDR2 SMNVEV come from the germline V gene (reference sequence). Trimming pared 6 bases from V and 2 bases from J, leaving 11 bases between. The CDR3 runs 13 residues. The CDR3 spells CASRLSVTYEQYF. In nucleotides, the CDR3 is TGTGCCAGCAGGCTCAGTGTCACCTACGAGCAGTACTTC.

The rearrangement joins TRBV7-9 to TRBJ2-5; D call uncertain. This CDR3 is built from 15 residues. Per germline, CDR1 SEHNR and CDR2 FQNEAQ (reference sequence). V shed 1 base and J shed 5 bases, with 14 bases lying between them. The chain's CDR3 is CASSLGPQFGETQYF. The CDR3 coding sequence is TGTGCCAGCAGCTTAGGGCCCCAGTTTGGCGAGACCCAGTACTTC. Full variable domain (missing parts from reference TRBV7-9 and TRBJ2-5): DTGVSQNPRHKITKRGQNVTFRCDPISEHNRLYWYRQTLGQGPEFLTYFQNEAQLEKSRLLSDRFSAERPKGSFSTLEIQRTEQGDSAMYLCASSLGPQFGETQYFGPGTRLLVL.

The rearrangement links TRBV12-3 or TRBV12-4 to TRBJ1-4; 8 positions match TRBD1. J lost 6 bases, V lost 4 bases, and 7 bases had no gene match. This CDR3 is 15 amino acids long. The CDR3, as DNA: TGTGCCAGCAGTTCCCGGACAGGGTGGGATGAAAAACTGTTTTTT. Its translation: CASSSRTGWDEKLFF.

The chain couples TRBV30 to TRBJ2-7; 12 nucleotides match TRBD1. V lost 5 bases and J lost 0; bases outside the gene matches: 8. Per the germline V gene, CDR1 is GTSNPN and CDR2 is SVGIG (reference sequence). CDR3 length equals 16 residues. The CDR3 reads CAWGTGGLLSSYEQYF. The CDR3 DNA is TGTGCCTGGGGGACAGGGGGCCTACTAAGCTCCTACGAGCAGTACTTC.

The chain joins TRBV5-1 to TRBJ2-5; 8 bases are shared with TRBD2. The CDR3 runs to 16 residues. V shed 0 bases, J shed 3 bases, and the junction held 7 bases outside the gene matches. The germline gives CDR1 SGHRS, CDR2 YFSETQ. The CDR3 bases are TGCGCCAGCAGCTTGGGCCTGAGCGGGGGAAAAGAGACCCAGTACTTC. It encodes CASSLGLSGGKETQYF.

Remarks on this clonotype: A read error is possible here, since a much larger clone lies one base away. The V and J genes are TRBV27 and TRBJ1-2; D gene unclear. CDR3 length: 13 amino acids. Germline values: CDR1 MNHEY, CDR2 SMNVEV (reference sequence). The V end was cut by 3 bases, the J end by 7 bases, with 12 bases between. The CDR3 DNA sequence: TGTGCCAGCAGTTTGTACTGGGGAGGTGGCTACACCTTC. Translating gives CASSLYWGGGYTF.

The chain uses TRBV19 and TRBJ2-5; no reliable D call. Trimming shortened V by 6 bases and J by 3 bases, and 11 bases separated the two germline ends. Per the germline V gene, CDR1 is LNHDA and CDR2 is SQIVND (reference sequence). The CDR3 is 13 amino acids. CDR3 nucleotide sequence: TGTGCCAGTAGGGAGACCACTGAAGAGACCCAGTACTTC. This codes for CASRETTEETQYF.